This T cell receptor (beta chain) was obtained from a study of CD8+CD57+ T cells in acquired aplastic anemia. Across the whole study: Across the sorted CD4+ and CD8+ cells, DNA amounts averaged approximately 3.1 ug.

It was genomic DNA that served as the template for profiling TCR beta VDJ and CDR3. In TCRdb, the reads were re-called with MiXCR into one record per CDR3 protein. The sample yields 300,000 or so distinct CDR3 sequences, 45% to 65% seen once. CDR1 and CDR2 (germline): DFQATT, SNEGSKA (reference sequence). This CDR3 has 16 residues. The V gene end was trimmed by 7 bases and the J gene end by 5 bases; junction bases not matched to a gene: 12. CD8+CD57+ cell expansion had been shown by flow cytometry in patients chosen for sequencing. Blood samples were obtained from patients who had received no prior therapy.

V usage is TRBV20-1 and J usage is TRBJ2-7, with 15 bases matching TRBD2. Sequences were obtained from sorted CD4+, CD8+, or CD8+CD57+ T cells (not recorded which) from PBMCs. The sequence derives from a human donor with aplastic anemia. This chain's CDR3 is CSVTGTSGGYWDEQYF. DNA of the CDR3: TGCAGTGTGACCGGGACTAGCGGGGGGTATTGGGACGAGCAGTACTTC.